This section outlines one TCR beta chain sequence together with its context. Its antigen is undetermined. These data come from a study of tissue T cells after allogeneic stem cell transplantation. The CDR3 has 13 amino acids. Trimming at V came to 4 bases and at J to 7 bases, leaving 9 bases not matched to a gene. In germline, CDR1 is SQVTM, CDR2 ANQGSEA. Study-wide results and limits: Sampling depth was limited, and the cohort was small and clinically varied.

Steroid-refractory graft-versus-host disease after allogeneic hematopoietic cell transplant qualified adults for prospective research-autopsy enrollment. Repertoires were generated with immunoSEQ multiplex PCR, while TCRdb's copy carries only in-frame clones and drops some. The repertoire holds around 3,000 clones, with approximately 65% as singletons. The sequence derives from a male patient aged 60 or older with steroid-refractory graft-versus-host disease after an allogeneic stem cell transplant. T cells may partly derive from the graft donor. The chain has TRBV29-1 and TRBJ1-1; 7 nucleotides agree with TRBD1. The input for sequencing was ascending colon tissue, taken at autopsy. The CDR3 nucleotides are TGCAGCGTTGCTGACAGGGTTTTTATTGAAGCTTTCTTT. Protein sequence: CSVADRVFIEAFF. Full variable domain (remainder filled in from reference TRBV29-1 and TRBJ1-1): SAVISQKPSRDICQRGTSLTIQCQVDSQVTMMFWYRQQPGQSLTLIATANQGSEATYESGFVIDKFPISRPNLTFSTLTVSNMSPEDSSIYLCSVADRVFIEAFFGQGTRLTVV.